Listed below are T cell receptor beta chains from one sample, sequenced in a study of control samples from healthy donors and cancer patients. This table comes from immunoSEQ multiplex PCR, and its TCRdb copy is limited to in-frame clones, with some not included. The repertoire holds roughly 100,000 clones, 91% seen once, with over 0.75% in the top ten. Sequencing was carried out using blood. These receptors came from a woman in her twenties or thirties in good health. CDR3s include the opening cysteine and the closing phenylalanine or tryptophan. Fields, in order: J gene, D gene, V gene, clone size, CDR3 DNA, CDR3 protein. The D gene is left open where the match is weak. The size field is filled for only some rows; it gives once, few, many or a size class.

J gene: TRBJ2-2; D gene: NA; V gene: TRBV6-5; clone size: NA; CDR3 DNA: TGTGCCAGCAGGGACTCCGATTTCCGGGGAGCTGTTTTT; CDR3 protein: CASRDSDFRGAVF
J gene: TRBJ1-1; D gene: NA; V gene: TRBV3-1/TRBV3-2; clone size: few; CDR3 DNA: TGTGCCAGCAGCCCAGGGACGACCACTGAAGCTTTCTTT; CDR3 protein: CASSPGTTTEAFF
J gene: TRBJ1-1; D gene: NA; V gene: TRBV10-1; clone size: NA; CDR3 DNA: TGCGCCAGCAGTGGGATGACAGGTTTGAACACTGAAGCTTTCTTT; CDR3 protein: CASSGMTGLNTEAFF
J gene: TRBJ1-1; D gene: NA; V gene: TRBV7-3; clone size: NA; CDR3 DNA: TGTGCCAGCAGCCCCTGGGGGGGCGGGAACACTGAAGCTTTCTTT; CDR3 protein: CASSPWGGGNTEAFF
J gene: TRBJ2-2; D gene: TRBD1; V gene: TRBV11-3; clone size: once; CDR3 DNA: TGTGCCAGTAAACAGGGGGGCACCGGGGAGCTGTTTTTT; CDR3 protein: CASKQGGTGELFF
J gene: TRBJ1-5; D gene: TRBD1; V gene: TRBV6-5; clone size: NA; CDR3 DNA: TGTGCCAGCCGGGACAGCAGCAATCAGCCCCAGCATTTT; CDR3 protein: CASRDSSNQPQHF
J gene: TRBJ2-1; D gene: TRBD2; V gene: TRBV7-2; clone size: NA; CDR3 DNA: TGTGCCAGCAGCCAGCGCGGGACTAGCGGGGCCTCCTACAATGAGCAGTTCTTC; CDR3 protein: CASSQRGTSGASYNEQFF
J gene: TRBJ2-5; D gene: TRBD1; V gene: TRBV19; clone size: NA; CDR3 DNA: TGTGCCAGTAGTGGGACAGAGCCGCAAGAGACCCAGTACTTC; CDR3 protein: CASSGTEPQETQYF
J gene: TRBJ1-1; D gene: NA; V gene: TRBV6-5; clone size: few; CDR3 DNA: TGTGCCACCTGGGGGGGGGCAGGCGGGGACACTGAAGCTTTCTTT; CDR3 protein: CATWGGAGGDTEAFF
J gene: TRBJ2-4; D gene: NA; V gene: TRBV7-9; clone size: NA; CDR3 DNA: TGTGCCAGCAGCTTACGGGGACTGGGGACCAAAAACATTCAGTACTTC; CDR3 protein: CASSLRGLGTKNIQYF
J gene: TRBJ1-1; D gene: NA; V gene: TRBV30; clone size: once; CDR3 DNA: TGTGCCTGGAGTGTACGGGGGTACACTGAAGCTTTCTTT; CDR3 protein: CAWSVRGYTEAFF
J gene: TRBJ1-3; D gene: NA; V gene: TRBV3-1/TRBV3-2; clone size: NA; CDR3 DNA: TGTGCCAGCAGCCAAAGGGCCAGCTCTGGAAACACCATATATTTT; CDR3 protein: CASSQRASSGNTIYF
J gene: TRBJ2-5; D gene: NA; V gene: TRBV14; clone size: NA; CDR3 DNA: TGTGCCAGCAGCCGCCTCCGGGGAAATGACCAAGAGACCCAGTACTTC; CDR3 protein: CASSRLRGNDQETQYF
J gene: TRBJ1-5; D gene: TRBD1; V gene: TRBV7-8; clone size: NA; CDR3 DNA: TGTGCCAGCAGCGCTTCACAGGGGAGCAATCAGCCCCAGCATTTT; CDR3 protein: CASSASQGSNQPQHF
J gene: TRBJ2-3; D gene: TRBD1; V gene: TRBV6-7; clone size: NA; CDR3 DNA: TGTGCCAGCAGCAGACAGGGATACAGATACGCAGTATTT; CDR3 protein: CASSRQGYRYAVF
J gene: TRBJ2-3; D gene: NA; V gene: TRBV28; clone size: NA; CDR3 DNA: TGTGCCAGCAGTTCCGAGGGAGTAGCGTTAGATACGCAGTATTTT; CDR3 protein: CASSSEGVALDTQYF
J gene: TRBJ2-1; D gene: NA; V gene: TRBV11-3; clone size: once; CDR3 DNA: TGTGCCAGCAGCTTATTTACCAGGGACAATGAGCAGTTCTTC; CDR3 protein: CASSLFTRDNEQFF
J gene: TRBJ1-6; D gene: NA; V gene: TRBV19; clone size: NA; CDR3 DNA: TGTGCCACGAGAGGAGGTTTCTCCCTGTCTTCACCCCTCCACTTT; CDR3 protein: CATRGGFSLSSPLHF
J gene: TRBJ2-4; D gene: NA; V gene: TRBV6-5; clone size: NA; CDR3 DNA: TGTGCCAGCAGCTTGGACCCCTTAGCCAAAAACATTCAGTACTTC; CDR3 protein: CASSLDPLAKNIQYF
J gene: TRBJ1-2; D gene: NA; V gene: TRBV14; clone size: NA; CDR3 DNA: TGTGCCAGCAGCCCACAGGGCTCCTATGGCTACACCTTC; CDR3 protein: CASSPQGSYGYTF
J gene: TRBJ2-1; D gene: NA; V gene: TRBV6-5; clone size: NA; CDR3 DNA: TGTGCCAGCGAGGGGGGTTTCAACAATGAGCAGTTCTTC; CDR3 protein: CASEGGFNNEQFF
J gene: TRBJ1-2; D gene: NA; V gene: TRBV5-1; clone size: NA; CDR3 DNA: TGCGCCAGCCGGGGCCCAGCTAACTATGGCTACACCTTC; CDR3 protein: CASRGPANYGYTF
J gene: TRBJ2-5; D gene: NA; V gene: TRBV29-1; clone size: NA; CDR3 DNA: TGCAGCGTTCCCCCGGGACCGCCATTCAACTTC; CDR3 protein: CSVPPGPPFNF
J gene: TRBJ2-1; D gene: NA; V gene: TRBV5-1; clone size: NA; CDR3 DNA: TGCGCCAGCAGCTTCGGTGGTTCCTACAATGAGCAGTTCTTC; CDR3 protein: CASSFGGSYNEQFF
J gene: TRBJ1-2; D gene: NA; V gene: TRBV6-6; clone size: NA; CDR3 DNA: TGTGCCAGCAGTTACGATGGCAGGTCCTACACCTTC; CDR3 protein: CASSYDGRSYTF
J gene: TRBJ1-1; D gene: NA; V gene: TRBV19; clone size: NA; CDR3 DNA: TGTGCCAGTAAAGGGTCAATGAACACTGAAGCTTTCTTT; CDR3 protein: CASKGSMNTEAFF
J gene: TRBJ1-2; D gene: TRBD1; V gene: TRBV27; clone size: NA; CDR3 DNA: TGTGCCAGCAGTCCGCGACAGGGGCTGAGTTATGGCTACACCTTC; CDR3 protein: CASSPRQGLSYGYTF
J gene: TRBJ2-7; D gene: NA; V gene: TRBV10-2; clone size: NA; CDR3 DNA: TGCGCCAGCAGTGAACAGGGATACGAGCAGTACTTC; CDR3 protein: CASSEQGYEQYF
J gene: TRBJ2-7; D gene: NA; V gene: TRBV2; clone size: NA; CDR3 DNA: TGTGCCAGCACGTCAACCTACGAGCAGTACTTC; CDR3 protein: CASTSTYEQYF
J gene: TRBJ1-4; D gene: NA; V gene: TRBV6-6; clone size: NA; CDR3 DNA: TGTGCCAGCAGTTTCACCCCAGGGGAAAAACTGTTTTTT; CDR3 protein: CASSFTPGEKLFF
J gene: TRBJ2-7; D gene: NA; V gene: TRBV3-1/TRBV3-2; clone size: NA; CDR3 DNA: TGTGCCAGCAGCCAAGGTGAGGGCAGGTACGAGCAGTACTTC; CDR3 protein: CASSQGEGRYEQYF